The rows below give T cell receptor beta chains drawn from one sample of a study of PD-1 blockade in classical Hodgkin lymphoma. Only in-frame clones appear in the TCRdb table, and some are missing; sequencing was by immunoSEQ multiplex PCR. This table has approximately 9,500 clones, roughly 69% appearing once. The source was CD4+ T cells from blood, collected at baseline. The receptor source for this set is a human donor with classical Hodgkin lymphoma. The CDR3 runs from the conserved cysteine through the conserved F or W.

j_call | cdr3_length | v_call | cdr3_aa
TRBJ1-5 | 14 | TRBV18 | CASSLGYSNQPQHF
TRBJ1-1 | 13 | TRBV30 | CAWSVPGTVEAFF
TRBJ2-1 | 15 | TRBV7-2 | CASTLTSAGYNEQFF
TRBJ2-2 | 18 | TRBV5-1 | CASSSSANLAGDTGELFF
TRBJ2-7 | 13 | TRBV29-1 | CSVVSSFSYEQYF
TRBJ2-5 | 15 | TRBV29-1 | CSVAGTSGSEETQYF
TRBJ1-1 | 14 | TRBV10-3 | CAISGVGGNTEAFF
TRBJ1-5 | 16 | TRBV28 | CASSLIQGGGNQPQHF
TRBJ2-5 | 15 | TRBV18 | CASSPPGQSQETQYF
TRBJ2-5 | 15 | TRBV11-2 | CASSPDRSSRETQYF
TRBJ1-6 | 16 | TRBV5-4 | CASSETAGTENSPLHF
TRBJ2-5 | 13 | TRBV9 | CASSVDLEETQYF
TRBJ2-2 | 13 | TRBV19 | CASKLRWEGELFF
TRBJ1-4 | 15 | TRBV5-5 | CASSRGQGADEKLFF
TRBJ2-7 | 14 | TRBV15 | CATIPGHLSYEQYF
TRBJ2-3 | 15 | TRBV15 | CATSRRSGATDTQYF
TRBJ2-7 | 13 | TRBV6-4 | CASSESRGHEQYF
TRBJ2-2 | 14 | TRBV29-1 | CSVHGQGKTGELFF
TRBJ2-7 | 14 | TRBV5-1 | CASSYVTGGFEQYF
TRBJ2-7 | 14 | TRBV7-2 | CASSLVPGSYEQYF
TRBJ2-3 | 16 | TRBV21-1 | CASSKATSGRTDTQYF
TRBJ2-3 | 17 | TRBV11-2 | CASSLVTGTRWEDTQYF
TRBJ2-5 | 13 | TRBV28 | CAADRTSGREQYF
TRBJ2-7 | 19 | TRBV10-3 | CAISGGTSGRFTLSYEQYF
TRBJ1-5 | 15 | TRBV6-6 | CASSPNRGGNQPQHF
TRBJ1-2 | 13 | TRBV6-6 | CASQDSAFYGYTF
TRBJ1-1 | 10 | TRBV7-9 | CASSLELTFF
TRBJ2-7 | 17 | TRBV12-5 | CASGLAMTGTGVAEQYF
TRBJ2-6 | 14 | TRBV4-2 | CASSQGTGANVLTF
TRBJ2-5 | 13 | TRBV2 | CASSGSGGETQYF
TRBJ1-4 | 15 | TRBV13 | CASSLGGGANEKLFF
TRBJ2-1 | 14 | TRBV7-9 | CASSLTGTENEQFF
TRBJ2-7 | 17 | TRBV5-1 | CASSLDLVGASSYEQYF
TRBJ1-5 | 13 | TRBV16 | CASSWDRGQPQHF
TRBJ2-2 | 13 | TRBV18 | CASSPQGAGELFF
TRBJ1-5 | 13 | TRBV19 | CASSIGINQPQHF
TRBJ2-1 | 17 | TRBV15 | CATSRPTGTGSFNEQFF
TRBJ1-1 | 13 | TRBV27 | CASSHSRGSEAFF
TRBJ1-5 | 13 | TRBV7-9 | CASSLDSYQPQHF
TRBJ2-1 | 14 | TRBV18 | CASSPPSTQWEQFF
TRBJ2-1 | 12 | TRBV28 | CASNQQRYEQFF
TRBJ2-3 | 15 | TRBV5-1 | CASSFGGAGTDTQYF
TRBJ2-2 | 16 | TRBV28 | CASSLGTLTNTGELFF
TRBJ2-2 | 12 | TRBV28 | CASKKTGGELFF
TRBJ2-7 | 15 | TRBV5-6 | CASSLPGGDLYEQYF
TRBJ1-4 | 13 | TRBV18 | CASSPTTNEKLFF
TRBJ2-3 | 16 | TRBV6-6 | CASSSRTGGKTDTQYF
TRBJ2-1 | 15 | TRBV18 | CASSPPGQGYNEQFF
TRBJ2-1 | 15 | TRBV11-2 | CASIKGVGIYNEQFF
TRBJ1-4 | 15 | TRBV6-6 | CASIRTGEANEKLFF